These 13 T cell receptor beta chains were sequenced from one sample in a study of identical twins. TCRdb reprocessed the 5' RACE reads via MiXCR and lists one record per CDR3 protein. The sample includes more than 1.5 million distinct CDR3 sequences, roughly 35% seen only once; the top ten take 0.25% to 0.3%. The sequenced sample consisted of cord blood. These receptor sequences come from a newborn girl in good health.

This clonotype occurred a few times. The CDR3: CASRTPGRGDEKLFF. CDR3 nucleotide sequence: TGTGCCAGCAGGACCCCCGGCAGGGGCGACGAAAAACTGTTTTTT. This sequence joins TRBV11-2 and TRBJ1-4, with D possibly TRBD1 on 6 matching bases. The V end was cut by 6 bases, the J end by 8 bases, with 19 bases between. CDR3 length equals 15 residues. CDR1 and CDR2 from the germline V gene are SGHAT and FQNNGV.

This clonotype has more than one count but fewer than ten. The chain has TRBV27 and TRBJ2-1; TRBD2 matches at 12 bases. Germline trimming cut 5 bases from V and 10 bases from J; bases unmatched to any gene: 12. CDR3 size: 16 residues. The germline V gene encodes CDR1 MNHEY and CDR2 SMNVEV (reference sequence). CDR3 in DNA: TGTGCCAGCAGTCGTCTACTAGCGGGGGGACGGTTAGAGCAGTTCTTC. This encodes CASSRLLAGGRLEQFF.

The chain couples TRBV20-1 to TRBJ2-4, with 9 nucleotides matching TRBD2. The end of the DNA is better explained by TRBJ2-7, so the J call may be wrong. CDR3 length: 15 amino acids. In germline, CDR1 is DFQATT, CDR2 SNEGSKA (reference sequence). For the CDR3, the DNA is TGCAGTGCTAGTATGCGGGAGGGCCTAACCTACGAGCAGTACTTC. Translation gives CSASMREGLTYEQYF.

This clonotype showed up many times. The chain combines TRBV10-3 with TRBJ1-5, with TRBD1 matching 8 bases. The CDR3 is 17 residues long. With V trimmed by 0 bases and J by 0 bases, 4 bases remained unmatched. CDR1 is ENHRY and CDR2 is SYGVKD in the germline V gene. CDR3 protein: CAISESGTGDSNQPQHF. The CDR3 DNA sequence: TGTGCCATCAGTGAGTCCGGGACAGGTGATAGCAATCAGCCCCAGCATTTT.

The chain has TRBV4-1 and TRBJ2-1; perhaps TRBD1 as D (5 bases). The tail of the sequence fits TRBJ2-7 better, so the J call may be wrong. The germline V gene has CDR1 MGHRA and CDR2 YSYEKL. The CDR3 spans 19 residues. The CDR3 sequence: CASSQAAFGAGFEYNEQYF. The CDR3 region has the DNA TGCGCCAGCAGCCAAGCGGCGTTCGGAGCAGGGTTCGAGTACAATGAGCAGTACTTC.

The gene calls are TRBV20-1 and TRBJ2-2, with 9 bases matching TRBD2. The CDR3 consists of 15 residues. CDR1 is DFQATT and CDR2 is SNEGSKA in the germline V gene (reference sequence). After removal of 1 base from V and 1 base from J, the junction contained 1 base not matched to a gene. The DNA for the CDR3 is TGCAGTGCTAGAGCTAGCGGGGTGAACACCGGGGAGCTGTTTTTT. The encoded protein is CSARASGVNTGELFF.

J is TRBJ2-3 and V is TRBV20-1, with TRBD2 as a possible D gene (7 bases). Trimming removed 3 bases at V and 2 bases at J, with 12 bases between. Germline loops: CDR1 DFQATT, CDR2 SNEGSKA (reference sequence). The CDR3 consists of 14 residues. The CDR3 sequence is CSASGGPYTDTQYF. CDR3 nucleotides: TGCAGTGCTAGCGGGGGGCCCTACACAGATACGCAGTATTTT.

Only a few counts were recorded for this clonotype. This chain uses TRBV7-2 with TRBJ2-7; TRBD2 matches at 14 bases. Trimming cost V 5 bases and J 4 bases; bases outside gene matches: 7. Per the germline V gene, CDR1 is SGHTA and CDR2 is FQGNSA. The CDR3 runs 16 residues. The CDR3, as DNA: TGTGCCAGCAGCCCGCTGACTAGCGGGAGGGGGTACGAGCAGTACTTC. This sequence encodes CASSPLTSGRGYEQYF.

V usage is TRBV2 and J usage is TRBJ2-5, with D possibly matching TRBD1 (6 bases). The V gene lost 3 bases and the J gene lost 5 bases, with 10 bases spanning the gap. CDR1 and CDR2 (germline): SNHLY, FYNNEI. The CDR3 runs to 13 residues. The CDR3 loop is CASSDRGDETQYF. CDR3 sequence (DNA): TGTGCCAGCAGTGACAGGGGAGACGAGACCCAGTACTTC.

This clonotype was seen once. The chain links TRBV5-1 to TRBJ2-3; TRBD1 might be the D (5 bases). Germline loops: CDR1 SGHRS, CDR2 YFSETQ. CDR3 length equals 15 residues. V dropped 2 bases and J dropped 1 base, with 11 bases sitting between them. CDR3 amino acids: CASSFGRVGTDTQYF. CDR3 DNA sequence: TGCGCCAGCAGCTTCGGCAGGGTTGGCACAGATACGCAGTATTTT.

The CDR3: CSAETSVSTDTQYF. The CDR3 DNA is TGCAGTGCTGAGACTAGCGTAAGCACAGATACGCAGTATTTT. The chain recombines TRBV20-1 with TRBJ2-3; 8 positions agree with TRBD2. The germline CDR1 and CDR2 sequences are DFQATT and SNEGSKA (reference sequence). The CDR3 runs to 14 residues. With 5 bases clipped from V and 0 bases from J, the junction kept 4 bases outside the gene matches.

V and J are TRBV6-2 or TRBV6-3 and TRBJ1-2, with 9 nucleotides matching TRBD1. The CDR3 has 13 amino acids. Germline values: CDR1 MNHEY, CDR2 SVGEGT. After removal of 6 bases from V and 8 bases from J, the junction contained 7 bases not matched to a gene. DNA of the CDR3: TGTGCCAGCAGGGCTGGGACAGGGCAAGGCTACACCTTC. Residues: CASRAGTGQGYTF.

The chain couples TRBV4-1 to TRBJ2-3, with 8 bases matching TRBD2. Germline V gives CDR1 MGHRA, CDR2 YSYEKL. This CDR3 region has 16 residues. V lost 2 bases to trimming and J lost 0 bases; unmatched junction nucleotides: 4. CDR3 DNA sequence: TGCGCCAGCAGCCAATATCGGGGGGGGAGCACAGATACGCAGTATTTT. Its protein is CASSQYRGGSTDTQYF.